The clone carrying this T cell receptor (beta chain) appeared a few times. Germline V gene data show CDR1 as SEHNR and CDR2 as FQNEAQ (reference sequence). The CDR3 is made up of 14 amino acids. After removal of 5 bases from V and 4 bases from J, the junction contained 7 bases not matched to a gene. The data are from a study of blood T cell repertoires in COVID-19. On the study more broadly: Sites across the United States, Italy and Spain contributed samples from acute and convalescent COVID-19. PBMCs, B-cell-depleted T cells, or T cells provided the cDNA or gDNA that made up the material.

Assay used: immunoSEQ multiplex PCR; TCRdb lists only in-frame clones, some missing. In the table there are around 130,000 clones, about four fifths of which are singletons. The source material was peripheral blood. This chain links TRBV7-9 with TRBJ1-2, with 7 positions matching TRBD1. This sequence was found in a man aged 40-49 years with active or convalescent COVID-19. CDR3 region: CASSPRDRSYGYTF. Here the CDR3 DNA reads TGTGCCAGCAGCCCGCGGGACAGAAGCTATGGCTACACCTTC.